A selection of T cell receptor beta chains follows, all from one sample in a study of blood T cell repertoires in COVID-19. The assay was immunoSEQ multiplex PCR, and TCRdb's table has in-frame clones only and misses some. The table shows approximately 400,000 clones, with roughly 87% occurring only once. Sequenced material: PBMCs or T cells enriched from blood (not recorded which). The receptors were gathered from a woman aged 45 to 65 who had recovered from COVID-19. Both conserved end residues are part of each CDR3. The D gene is left open where the match is weak. For some rows the clone size is stated as once, few or many, or as a class when expanded; others skip it.

d_call: -
j_call: TRBJ2-7
clone_size: few
v_call: TRBV5-4
cdr3_aa: CASSLGAGAHEQYF
cdr3_nt: TGTGCCAGCAGCTTGGGCGCGGGGGCCCACGAGCAGTACTTC

d_call: -
j_call: TRBJ2-3
clone_size: -
v_call: TRBV7-8
cdr3_aa: CASSLARTDTQYF
cdr3_nt: TGTGCCAGCAGCTTAGCGAGGACAGATACGCAGTATTTT

d_call: TRBD1
j_call: TRBJ2-7
clone_size: -
v_call: TRBV6-2/TRBV6-3
cdr3_aa: CASSSGQGLSYEQYF
cdr3_nt: TGTGCCAGCAGTTCGGGACAGGGTCTATCCTACGAGCAGTACTTC

d_call: TRBD1
j_call: TRBJ1-1
clone_size: -
v_call: TRBV4-3
cdr3_aa: CASSTMVGGLTEAFF
cdr3_nt: TGCGCCAGCTCCACAATGGTAGGGGGCTTAACTGAAGCTTTCTTT

d_call: TRBD1
j_call: TRBJ1-1
clone_size: -
v_call: TRBV5-5
cdr3_aa: CASILLGGRTEAFF
cdr3_nt: TGTGCCAGCATTTTACTAGGGGGCCGGACTGAAGCTTTCTTT

d_call: TRBD2
j_call: TRBJ2-5
clone_size: few
v_call: TRBV19
cdr3_aa: CASALAIQETQYF
cdr3_nt: TGTGCCAGTGCACTAGCGATCCAAGAGACCCAGTACTTC

d_call: -
j_call: TRBJ1-2
clone_size: -
v_call: TRBV19
cdr3_aa: CASSTYYGYTF
cdr3_nt: TGTGCCAGTAGTACCTACTATGGCTACACCTTC

d_call: TRBD1
j_call: TRBJ1-4
clone_size: -
v_call: TRBV9
cdr3_aa: CASSPRTGQNEKLFF
cdr3_nt: TGTGCCAGCAGCCCCCGGACAGGGCAAAATGAAAAACTGTTTTTT

d_call: -
j_call: TRBJ2-7
clone_size: -
v_call: TRBV6-6
cdr3_aa: CASSYQWEATYEQYF
cdr3_nt: TGTGCCAGCAGTTATCAGTGGGAGGCAACCTACGAGCAGTACTTC

d_call: -
j_call: TRBJ2-7
clone_size: -
v_call: TRBV30
cdr3_aa: CAWSTGLHEQYF
cdr3_nt: TGTGCCTGGAGTACAGGGCTGCACGAGCAGTACTTC

d_call: -
j_call: TRBJ2-1
clone_size: few
v_call: TRBV4-2
cdr3_aa: CASSLPAGEQFF
cdr3_nt: TGTGCCAGCAGCCTCCCAGCGGGTGAGCAGTTCTTC

d_call: TRBD2
j_call: TRBJ2-5
clone_size: -
v_call: TRBV5-1
cdr3_aa: CASSAPGLAASETQYF
cdr3_nt: TGCGCCAGCAGCGCTCCGGGACTAGCGGCCTCAGAGACCCAGTACTTC

d_call: TRBD1
j_call: TRBJ1-1
clone_size: -
v_call: TRBV3-1/TRBV3-2
cdr3_aa: CASSSNRDREAFF
cdr3_nt: TGTGCCAGCAGCTCTAACCGGGACAGGGAAGCTTTCTTT

d_call: -
j_call: TRBJ1-4
clone_size: -
v_call: TRBV7-9
cdr3_aa: CASSSRPSHATNEKLFF
cdr3_nt: TGTGCCAGCAGCTCGAGGCCCTCACACGCAACTAATGAAAAACTGTTTTTT

d_call: TRBD1
j_call: TRBJ1-4
clone_size: -
v_call: TRBV3-1/TRBV3-2
cdr3_aa: CASSSGTAINEKLFF
cdr3_nt: TGTGCCAGCAGCTCCGGGACAGCTATTAATGAAAAACTGTTTTTT

d_call: -
j_call: TRBJ2-1
clone_size: -
v_call: TRBV11-3
cdr3_aa: CASSFGQIYNEQFF
cdr3_nt: TGTGCCAGCAGCTTCGGACAGATATACAATGAGCAGTTCTTC